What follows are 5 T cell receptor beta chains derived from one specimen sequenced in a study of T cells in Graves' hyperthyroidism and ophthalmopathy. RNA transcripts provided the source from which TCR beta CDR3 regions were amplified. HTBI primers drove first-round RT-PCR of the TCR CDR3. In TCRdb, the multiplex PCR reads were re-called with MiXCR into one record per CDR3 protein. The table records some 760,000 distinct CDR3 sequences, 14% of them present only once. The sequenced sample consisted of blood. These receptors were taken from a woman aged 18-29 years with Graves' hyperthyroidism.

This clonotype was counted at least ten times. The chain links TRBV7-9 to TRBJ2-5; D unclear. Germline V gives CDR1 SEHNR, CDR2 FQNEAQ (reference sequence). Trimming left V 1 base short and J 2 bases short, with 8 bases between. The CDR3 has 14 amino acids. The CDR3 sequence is CASSLVSLQETQYF. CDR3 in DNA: TGTGCCAGCAGCTTAGTATCCCTTCAAGAGACCCAGTACTTC.

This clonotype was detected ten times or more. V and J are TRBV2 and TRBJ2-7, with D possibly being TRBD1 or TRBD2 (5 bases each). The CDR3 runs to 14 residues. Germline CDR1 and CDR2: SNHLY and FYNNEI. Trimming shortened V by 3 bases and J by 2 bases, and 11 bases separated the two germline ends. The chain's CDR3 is CASSDRDAAYEQYF. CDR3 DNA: TGTGCCAGCAGTGACCGGGACGCAGCCTACGAGCAGTACTTC.

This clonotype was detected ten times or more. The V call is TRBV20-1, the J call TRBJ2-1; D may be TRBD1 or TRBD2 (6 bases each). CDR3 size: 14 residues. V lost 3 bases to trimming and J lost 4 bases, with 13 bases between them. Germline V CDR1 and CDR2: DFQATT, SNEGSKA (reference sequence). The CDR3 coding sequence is TGCAGTGCTAGGAAGGGGGGTGGTTACAATGAGCAGTTCTTC. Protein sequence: CSARKGGGYNEQFF.

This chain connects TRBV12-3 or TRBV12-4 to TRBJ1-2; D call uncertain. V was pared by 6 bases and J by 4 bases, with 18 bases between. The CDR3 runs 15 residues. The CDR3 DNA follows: TGTGCCAGCAGCCTTTCGAGGGAGGCCCTCTATGGCTACACCTTC. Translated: CASSLSREALYGYTF.

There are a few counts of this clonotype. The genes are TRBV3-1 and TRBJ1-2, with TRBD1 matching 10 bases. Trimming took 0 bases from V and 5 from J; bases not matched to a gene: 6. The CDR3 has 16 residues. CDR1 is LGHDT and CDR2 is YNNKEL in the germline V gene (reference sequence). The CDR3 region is CASSQDPRDRGYGYTF. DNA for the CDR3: TGTGCCAGCAGCCAAGATCCCCGGGACAGGGGTTATGGCTACACCTTC.